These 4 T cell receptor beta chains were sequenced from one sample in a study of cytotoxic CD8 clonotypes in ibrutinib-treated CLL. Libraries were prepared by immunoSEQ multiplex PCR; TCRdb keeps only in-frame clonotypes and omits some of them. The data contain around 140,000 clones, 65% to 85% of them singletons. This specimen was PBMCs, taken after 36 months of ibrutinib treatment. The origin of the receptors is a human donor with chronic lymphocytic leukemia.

The CDR3: CASSNWATAQPQHF. The CDR3, as DNA: TGTGCCAGCAGCAATTGGGCCACGGCCCAGCCCCAGCATTTT. This chain connects TRBV5-6 to TRBJ1-5; no clear D gene. The CDR3 covers 14 residues. Deletions cut 4 bases from V and 7 bases from J, with 15 bases between. Germline CDR1 SGHDT, CDR2 YYEEEE.

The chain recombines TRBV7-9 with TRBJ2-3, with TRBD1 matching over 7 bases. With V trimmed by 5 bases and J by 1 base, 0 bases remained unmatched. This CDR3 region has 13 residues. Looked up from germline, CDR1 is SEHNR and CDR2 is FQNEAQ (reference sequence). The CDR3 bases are TGTGCCAGCAGCGGACAGGGCACAGATACGCAGTATTTT. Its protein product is CASSGQGTDTQYF.

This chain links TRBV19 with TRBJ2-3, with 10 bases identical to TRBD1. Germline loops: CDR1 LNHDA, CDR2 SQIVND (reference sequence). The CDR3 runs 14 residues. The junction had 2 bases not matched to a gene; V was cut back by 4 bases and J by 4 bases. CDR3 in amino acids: CASSRQGASDTQYF. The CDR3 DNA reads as TGTGCCAGTAGTAGACAGGGGGCATCAGATACGCAGTATTTT.

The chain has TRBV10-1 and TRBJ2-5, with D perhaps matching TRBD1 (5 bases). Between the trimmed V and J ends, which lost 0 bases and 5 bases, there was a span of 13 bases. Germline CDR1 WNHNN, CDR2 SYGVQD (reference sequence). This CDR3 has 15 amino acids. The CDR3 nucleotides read TGCGCCAGCAGTGAGTCCAGGGCGACGGTGGAGACCCAGTACTTC. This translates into CASSESRATVETQYF.